Shown below are 28 T cell receptor beta chains from a single sample sequenced in a study of T-cell reconstitution after alpha-beta-depleted transplantation in children. Construction of the TCRbeta library involved unique molecular identifiers. TCRdb redid the calling of the PCR reads with MiXCR, one entry per CDR3 protein. The table lists approximately 50,000 distinct CDR3 sequences, 5.5% to 7.5% of them singletons. Sequenced here: PBMCs, mostly from graft donor cells, sampled 60 days after TCRalphabeta/CD19-depleted stem cell transplant. The source is a female patient aged 2-15 years who had a stem cell transplant for aplastic anemia, so the T cells may come from the graft donor.

In this sample, this clonotype turned up many times. The chain is built from TRBV5-1 and TRBJ1-1; D ambiguous. CDR3 length: 13 amino acids. The V and J ends lost 0 bases and 5 bases respectively, with 8 bases between them. Germline CDR1 and CDR2: SGHRS and YFSETQ. CDR3 region: CASSLGAGTEAFF. CDR3 nucleotides: TGCGCCAGCAGCTTGGGGGCGGGGACTGAAGCTTTCTTT. Full variable domain (rest looked up from reference TRBV5-1 and TRBJ1-1): KAGVTQTPRYLIKTRGQQVTLSCSPISGHRSVSWYQQTPGQGLQFLFEYFSETQRNKGNFPGRFSGRQFSNSRSEMNVSTLELGDSALYLCASSLGAGTEAFFGQGTRLTVV.

This clonotype was observed at least ten times. The genes are TRBV4-3 and TRBJ2-7; D call uncertain. The CDR3 is made up of 13 amino acids. CDR1 LGHNA and CDR2 YSLEER come from the germline V gene. Trimming took 4 bases from V and 3 from J, leaving 10 bases between them. In nucleotides, the CDR3 is TGCGCCAGCAGCCCATACCTAGGCTACGAGCAGTACGTC. Its translation: CASSPYLGYEQYV.

Ten or more counts support this clonotype. The gene calls are TRBV20-1 and TRBJ2-3; 11 bases agree with TRBD2. Germline loops: CDR1 DFQATT, CDR2 SNEGSKA (reference sequence). Trimming took 3 bases from V and 2 from J; bases not matched to a gene: 16. The length of the CDR3 is 19 residues. CDR3 nucleotides: TGCAGTGCTAGCGCCCCCCGGGGGACTAGCGGATACAACACAGATACGCAGTATTTT. Translated, it gives CSASAPRGTSGYNTDTQYF.

This clonotype was counted many times. J is TRBJ1-4 and V is TRBV5-1; TRBD1 is a possible D gene (5 bases). Germline CDR1 SGHRS, CDR2 YFSETQ. The CDR3 sequence is 15 residues long. V gave up 4 bases and J gave up 2 bases, with 12 bases separating them. CDR3 sequence (DNA): TGCGCCAGCAGCGCTCAGGGTACGACTAATGAAAAACTGTTTTTT. Translated, it gives CASSAQGTTNEKLFF. The complete variable domain, with remaining parts taken from reference TRBV5-1 and TRBJ1-4, reads KAGVTQTPRYLIKTRGQQVTLSCSPISGHRSVSWYQQTPGQGLQFLFEYFSETQRNKGNFPGRFSGRQFSNSRSEMNVSTLELGDSALYLCASSAQGTTNEKLFFGSGTQLSVL.

The chain carries TRBV5-1 and TRBJ1-4; D possibly corresponds to TRBD1 (5 bases). CDR3 length equals 15 residues. The germline V and J ends were trimmed by 0 bases and 8 bases, with 14 bases remaining between them. Per the germline V gene, CDR1 is SGHRS and CDR2 is YFSETQ. The CDR3 spells CASSLGWGREEKLFF. The DNA of the CDR3 is TGCGCCAGCAGCTTGGGTTGGGGGAGAGAAGAAAAACTGTTTTTT.

This clonotype was detected ten times or more. The V and J genes are TRBV2 and TRBJ2-7; perhaps TRBD2 as D (6 bases). V was trimmed by 6 bases and J by 0 bases, leaving 6 bases between them. Germline assignment: CDR1 SNHLY and CDR2 FYNNEI. The CDR3 is made up of 12 amino acids. In nucleotides, the CDR3 is TGTGCCAGCAGCGGGAGCTCCTACGAGCAGTACTTC. Its protein product is CASSGSSYEQYF.

This chain joins TRBV7-8 and TRBJ1-6, with TRBD1 as a possible D gene (5 bases). The CDR3 consists of 15 residues. V was trimmed by 3 bases and J by 7 bases, leaving 13 bases between them. Germline V lookup: CDR1 SGHVS, CDR2 FQNEAQ. The CDR3 reads CASSFRSQANSPLHF. CDR3 bases: TGTGCCAGCAGCTTCAGGTCACAGGCAAATTCACCCCTCCACTTT.

This clonotype was observed many times. The chain has TRBV5-1 and TRBJ2-3; TRBD1 matches at 7 bases. This CDR3 region has 16 residues. J lost 0 bases, V lost 4 bases, and 8 bases had no gene match. Germline V gives CDR1 SGHRS, CDR2 YFSETQ. In DNA form, the CDR3 reads TGCGCCAGCAGCCGGGACAGCCTAGCTAGCACAGATACGCAGTATTTT. Protein product: CASSRDSLASTDTQYF.

Within the sample, this clonotype is medium-sized. J is TRBJ2-1 and V is TRBV15; TRBD2 is a possible D gene (5 bases). Trimming took 1 base from V and 6 from J, leaving 13 bases between them. Germline loops: CDR1 LNHNV, CDR2 YYDKDF (reference sequence). The CDR3 loop spans 15 amino acids. The CDR3 coding sequence is TGTGCCACCAGCAGAGTACGTCTAGCTGGCAATGAGCAGTTCTTC. Translating gives CATSRVRLAGNEQFF.

This clonotype was seen many times. This chain uses TRBV4-2 with TRBJ2-3, with D perhaps assigned TRBD1 or TRBD2 (6 bases each). V dropped 4 bases and J dropped 1 base, with 12 bases sitting between them. The germline gives CDR1 LGHNA, CDR2 YNFKEQ. The CDR3 loop spans 15 amino acids. CDR3 sequence reads: CASSRGGSGTDTQYF. The CDR3 DNA sequence: TGTGCCAGCAGCCGAGGGGGGTCGGGCACAGATACGCAGTATTTT.

The chain couples TRBV2 to TRBJ2-3; 13 positions agree with TRBD2. The CDR3 loop spans 16 amino acids. V lost 8 bases, J lost 2 bases, and 7 bases stayed unmatched. The germline CDR1 and CDR2 sequences are SNHLY and FYNNEI. CDR3 sequence reads: CASGRGLAGNTDTQYF. CDR3 sequence (DNA): TGTGCCAGCGGAAGGGGACTAGCGGGAAACACAGATACGCAGTATTTT.

The sample holds many counts of this clonotype. V is TRBV6-5 and J is TRBJ2-5; tentative D call: TRBD2 (6 bases). The V gene lost 8 bases and the J gene lost 7 bases, with 17 bases spanning the gap. This CDR3 has 13 residues. Germline CDR1 and CDR2: MNHEY and SVGAGI. The CDR3 is CASAPPGRGTQYF. The CDR3 DNA sequence: TGTGCCAGCGCACCGCCAGGGCGGGGGACCCAGTACTTC.

This clonotype was observed a single time. The genes are TRBV19 and TRBJ2-2; D is uncertain. This CDR3 has 16 residues. CDR1 and CDR2 from the germline V gene are LNHDA and SQIVND (reference sequence). V dropped 6 bases and J dropped 4 bases, with 18 bases sitting between them. The CDR3: CASRPTQEWGTGELFF. In DNA form, the CDR3 reads TGTGCCAGTAGACCGACTCAGGAGTGGGGCACCGGGGAGCTGTTTTTT.

The chain carries TRBV20-1 and TRBJ2-3, with 9 bases identical to TRBD2. Germline V lookup: CDR1 DFQATT, CDR2 SNEGSKA (reference sequence). This CDR3 contains 17 residues. Trimming at V came to 1 base and at J to 5 bases, leaving 13 bases not matched to a gene. Written as DNA, the CDR3 is TGCAGTGCTAGAGCGGTTTGGCGGGAGGGCGTGGAAGATACGCAGTATTTT. The encoded protein is CSARAVWREGVEDTQYF.

At least ten counts were recorded for this clonotype. V usage is TRBV5-1 and J usage is TRBJ1-5; maybe TRBD1 (5 bases). CDR1 is SGHRS and CDR2 is YFSETQ in the germline V gene. V lost 4 bases and J lost 9, with 14 bases in between. The CDR3 runs to 13 residues. In DNA form, the CDR3 reads TGCGCCAGCAGCGAACAGCAGGGCACGCCCCAGCATTTT. Translating it yields CASSEQQGTPQHF.

Many counts were recorded for this clonotype. The chain is built from TRBV20-1 and TRBJ2-7, with TRBD2 matching over 7 bases. The CDR3 consists of 13 residues. V trimming: 6 bases; J trimming: 4 bases; junction bases outside the gene matches: 9. CDR1 is DFQATT and CDR2 is SNEGSKA in the germline V gene (reference sequence). Written as DNA, the CDR3 is TGCAGTGCCCGAGCGGGATTCCCTTACGAGCAGTACTTC. This gives the protein CSARAGFPYEQYF.

This clonotype rates as medium-sized. This chain uses TRBV4-1 with TRBJ1-6, with D hard to call. CDR1 is MGHRA, CDR2 YSYEKL, per germline. Trimming removed 5 bases from V and 10 bases from J, with 9 bases in between. There are 12 residues in the CDR3. Here the CDR3 DNA reads TGCGCCAGCAGCGTGGGGAGGTCACCCCTCCACTTT. Translating gives CASSVGRSPLHF.

At least ten counts were recorded for this clonotype. The CDR3 loop reads CASSFRDREGEQYF. CDR3 nucleotide sequence: TGTGCCAGCAGTTTTAGGGACAGGGAGGGCGAGCAGTACTTC. V gene TRBV27 combines with J gene TRBJ2-7, with 9 bases that match TRBD1. The germline V gene has CDR1 MNHEY and CDR2 SMNVEV (reference sequence). This CDR3 is built from 14 residues. Trimming removed 3 bases from V and 6 bases from J; junction bases left unmatched: 6.

This clonotype was seen a few times. The chain carries TRBV5-1 and TRBJ2-2; 9 bases align to TRBD2. Unmatched junction bases numbered 2, after V lost 0 bases and J lost 5 bases. CDR3 length: 15 amino acids. Germline loops: CDR1 SGHRS, CDR2 YFSETQ. The DNA for the CDR3 is TGCGCCAGCAGCTTGGGCAGCGGGAGGACCGGGGAGCTGTTTTTT. Amino acid sequence: CASSLGSGRTGELFF. The variable domain in full, completed from reference TRBV5-1 and TRBJ2-2, reads KAGVTQTPRYLIKTRGQQVTLSCSPISGHRSVSWYQQTPGQGLQFLFEYFSETQRNKGNFPGRFSGRQFSNSRSEMNVSTLELGDSALYLCASSLGSGRTGELFFGEGSRLTVL.

This clonotype was found many times. V is TRBV20-1 and J is TRBJ2-3; 12 nucleotides match TRBD2. The CDR3 length is 15 residues. Trimming at V came to 6 bases and at J to 4 bases, leaving 8 bases not matched to a gene. Germline V gives CDR1 DFQATT, CDR2 SNEGSKA (reference sequence). CDR3 amino acids: CSAGLAGRSADTQYF. The CDR3 coding sequence is TGCAGTGCCGGACTAGCGGGGCGTTCGGCAGATACGCAGTATTTT.

This clonotype was seen ten or more times. The V and J genes are TRBV15 and TRBJ2-1; 13 positions match TRBD2. CDR1 and CDR2 (germline): LNHNV, YYDKDF (reference sequence). Unmatched junction bases numbered 8, after V lost 0 bases and J lost 0 bases. CDR3 length: 20 amino acids. CDR3 DNA sequence: TGTGCCACCAGCAGAGAGGTGGGACTAGCGGGATTGAGCTCCTACAATGAGCAGTTCTTC. This gives the protein CATSREVGLAGLSSYNEQFF. The variable domain in full, with the rest retrieved from reference TRBV15 and TRBJ2-1, is DAMVIQNPRYQVTQFGKPVTLSCSQTLNHNVMYWYQQKSSQAPKLLFHYYDKDFNNEADTPDNFQSRRPNTSFCFLDIRSPGLGDTAMYLCATSREVGLAGLSSYNEQFFGPGTRLTVL.

This clonotype came up a few times. CDR3 region: CASSLRAGAPPTGQYF. CDR3 coding DNA: TGTGCCAGCAGCTTAAGGGCGGGAGCCCCCCCTACGGGGCAGTACTTC. V gene TRBV7-3 combines with J gene TRBJ2-7; 7 nucleotides align to TRBD2. Germline V gene sequence: CDR1 SGHTA, CDR2 FQGTGA. Losses at the gene ends were 1 base for V and 9 bases for J; bases not matched to a gene: 15. This CDR3 is 16 amino acids long.

Many counts were recorded for this clonotype. V is TRBV12-3 or TRBV12-4 and J is TRBJ2-7; 8 bases line up with TRBD1. The CDR3 has 13 amino acids. Unmatched junction bases numbered 3, after V lost 4 bases and J lost 4 bases. CDR3 residues: CASSYTGGYEQYF. The CDR3 DNA follows: TGTGCCAGCAGTTATACAGGGGGGTACGAGCAGTACTTC.

The table lists this clonotype with many counts. The chain is built from TRBV7-2 and TRBJ2-7, with 7 bases lining up with TRBD2. The germline gives CDR1 SGHTA, CDR2 FQGNSA. The CDR3 has 17 amino acids. After removal of 0 bases from V and 8 bases from J, the junction contained 16 bases not matched to a gene. The CDR3 reads CASSLASGAGDPQKQYF. The CDR3 nucleotides read TGTGCCAGCAGCTTAGCGTCGGGCGCGGGGGACCCCCAAAAGCAGTACTTC.

This clonotype was counted at least ten times. The chain couples TRBV9 to TRBJ2-5; D uncertain. Germline lookup yields CDR1 SGDLS and CDR2 YYNGEE. The CDR3 contains 14 residues. Trimming left V 6 bases short and J 2 bases short, with 14 bases between. The CDR3 sequence is CASNRLGQQETQYF. CDR3 in DNA: TGTGCCAGCAATAGGCTAGGGCAGCAAGAGACCCAGTACTTC.

The chain employs TRBV28 and TRBJ1-5; D not resolved. In germline, CDR1 is MDHEN, CDR2 SYDVKM. V shed 5 bases and J shed 0 bases, with 11 bases lying between them. CDR3 length: 15 residues. This chain's CDR3 is CASSAWTDSNQPQHF. The CDR3 nucleotides read TGTGCCAGCAGTGCTTGGACGGATAGCAATCAGCCCCAGCATTTT.

As concerns this clonotype: A read error is likely, as this CDR3 ends without the conserved phenylalanine or tryptophan. The V gene is TRBV20-1, the J gene TRBJ1-6; TRBD1 matches 7 bases. The CDR3 covers 15 residues. Per the germline V gene, CDR1 is DFQATT and CDR2 is SNEGSKA (reference sequence). V shed 5 bases and J 0 bases; nucleotides not matched to a gene: 4. CDR3 in amino acids: CSAGQDFSYNSPLHY. The CDR3 coding sequence is TGCAGTGCTGGACAGGACTTCTCCTATAATTCACCCCTCCACTAT.

This chain connects TRBV18 to TRBJ2-2; TRBD2 might be the D (6 bases). This CDR3 spans 16 amino acids. The germline V gene has CDR1 KGHSH and CDR2 LQKENI. V dropped 3 bases and J dropped 0 bases, with 11 bases sitting between them. CDR3 DNA sequence: TGTGCCAGCTCACCGCGGGGTCGGCCGAACACCGGGGAGCTGTTTTTT. As protein: CASSPRGRPNTGELFF.